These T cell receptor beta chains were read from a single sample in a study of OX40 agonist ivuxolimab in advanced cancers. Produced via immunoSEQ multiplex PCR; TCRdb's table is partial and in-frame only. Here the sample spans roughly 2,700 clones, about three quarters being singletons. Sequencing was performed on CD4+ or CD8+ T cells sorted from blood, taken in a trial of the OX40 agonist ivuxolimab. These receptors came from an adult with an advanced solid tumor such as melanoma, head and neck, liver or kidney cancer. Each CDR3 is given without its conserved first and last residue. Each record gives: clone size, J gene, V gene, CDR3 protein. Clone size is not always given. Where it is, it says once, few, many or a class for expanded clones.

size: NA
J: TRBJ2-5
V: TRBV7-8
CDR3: ASSGGRGYQETQY

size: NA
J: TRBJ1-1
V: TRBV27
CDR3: ASSLNPRGRANTEAF

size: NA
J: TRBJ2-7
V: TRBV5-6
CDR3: ASSKNGQGGSYEQY

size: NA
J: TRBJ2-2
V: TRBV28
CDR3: ASSQRDESPNTGELF

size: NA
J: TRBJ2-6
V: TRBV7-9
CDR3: ASSRDRGGGNVLT

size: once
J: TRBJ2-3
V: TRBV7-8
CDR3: ASSWGNGGGDTQY

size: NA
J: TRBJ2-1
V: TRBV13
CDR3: ASSLGSDEQF

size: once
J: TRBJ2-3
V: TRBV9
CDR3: ASSEDREADTQY

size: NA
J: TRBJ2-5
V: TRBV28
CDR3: ASLPAGRTEETQY

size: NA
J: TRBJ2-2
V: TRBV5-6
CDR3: ASSLGTTGGGELF

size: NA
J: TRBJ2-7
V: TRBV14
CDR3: ASSPRTGAAYEQY

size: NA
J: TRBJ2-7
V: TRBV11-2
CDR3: ASSLGGVYEQY

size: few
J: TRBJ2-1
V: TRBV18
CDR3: ASSPSSGGNYNEQF

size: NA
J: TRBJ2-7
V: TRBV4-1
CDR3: ASSQEGRANYEQY

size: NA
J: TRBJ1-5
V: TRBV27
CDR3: ASSNLAAGEQPQH

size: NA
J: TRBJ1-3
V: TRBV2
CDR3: ASSESPSSGNTIY

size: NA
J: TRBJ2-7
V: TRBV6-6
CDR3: ASSYSVGSGVHEQY

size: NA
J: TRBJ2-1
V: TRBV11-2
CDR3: ASSLHYGGSSYNEQF

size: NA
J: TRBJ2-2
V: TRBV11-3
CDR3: ASSGRGGMAGELF

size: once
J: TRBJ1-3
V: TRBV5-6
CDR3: ASSLKAGVGNTIY

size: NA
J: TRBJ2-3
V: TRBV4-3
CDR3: ASSQQSGGVDTQY

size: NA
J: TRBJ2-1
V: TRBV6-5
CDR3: ALGAMGNEQF

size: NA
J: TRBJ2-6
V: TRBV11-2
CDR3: ASSLVLRPSSGANVLT